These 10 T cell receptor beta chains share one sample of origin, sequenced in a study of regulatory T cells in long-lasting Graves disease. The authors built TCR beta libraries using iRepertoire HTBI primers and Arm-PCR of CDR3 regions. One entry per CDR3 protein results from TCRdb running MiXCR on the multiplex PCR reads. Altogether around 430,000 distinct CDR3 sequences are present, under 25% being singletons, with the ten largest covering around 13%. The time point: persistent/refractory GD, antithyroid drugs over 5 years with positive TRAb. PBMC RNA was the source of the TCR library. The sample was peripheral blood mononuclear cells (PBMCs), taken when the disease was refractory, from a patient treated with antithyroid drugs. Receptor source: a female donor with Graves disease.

The CDR3 sequence is CASSLGRGEYEQYF. CDR3 in DNA: TGTGCCAGCAGCTTGGGCAGGGGTGAGTACGAGCAGTACTTC. The gene calls are TRBV5-4 and TRBJ2-7; possible D gene TRBD1, 6 bases. Deletions cut 0 bases from V and 4 bases from J, with 11 bases between. CDR3 length equals 14 residues. In germline, CDR1 is SGHNT, CDR2 YYREEE (reference sequence).

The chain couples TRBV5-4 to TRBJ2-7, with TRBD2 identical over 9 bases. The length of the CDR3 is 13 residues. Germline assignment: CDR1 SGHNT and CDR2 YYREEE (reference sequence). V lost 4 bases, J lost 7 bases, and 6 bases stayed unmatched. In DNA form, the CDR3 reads TGTGCCAGCAGCCCCCGGACTAGCGAAGAGCAGTACTTC. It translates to CASSPRTSEEQYF.

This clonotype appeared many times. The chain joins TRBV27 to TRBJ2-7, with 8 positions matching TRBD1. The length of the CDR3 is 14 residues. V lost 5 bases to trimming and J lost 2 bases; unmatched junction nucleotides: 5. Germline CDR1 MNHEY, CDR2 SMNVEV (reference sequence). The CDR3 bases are TGTGCCAGCAGTACCCGACAGGGGACCTACGAGCAGTACTTC. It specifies CASSTRQGTYEQYF.

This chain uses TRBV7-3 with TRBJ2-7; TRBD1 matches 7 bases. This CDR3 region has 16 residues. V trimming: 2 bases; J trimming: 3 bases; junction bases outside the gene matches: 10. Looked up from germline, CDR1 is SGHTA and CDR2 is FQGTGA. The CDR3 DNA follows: TGTGCCAGCAGCTTAGGTTCTCAGGGGGTGAACTACGAGCAGTACTTC. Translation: CASSLGSQGVNYEQYF.

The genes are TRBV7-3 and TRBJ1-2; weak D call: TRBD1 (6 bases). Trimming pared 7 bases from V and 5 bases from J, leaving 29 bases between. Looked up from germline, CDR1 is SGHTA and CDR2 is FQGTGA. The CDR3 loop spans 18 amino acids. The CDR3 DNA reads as TGTGCCAGCATCGAGGGGGTCGACCGGGACAACGCTTTTTATGGCTACACCTTC. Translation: CASIEGVDRDNAFYGYTF.

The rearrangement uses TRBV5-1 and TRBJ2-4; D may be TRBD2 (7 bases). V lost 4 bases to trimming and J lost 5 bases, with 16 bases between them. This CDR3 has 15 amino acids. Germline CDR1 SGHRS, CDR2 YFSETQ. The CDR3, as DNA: TGCGCCAGCAGCCTGAGGGGGGAGGGACAAAACATTCAGTACTTC. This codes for CASSLRGEGQNIQYF.

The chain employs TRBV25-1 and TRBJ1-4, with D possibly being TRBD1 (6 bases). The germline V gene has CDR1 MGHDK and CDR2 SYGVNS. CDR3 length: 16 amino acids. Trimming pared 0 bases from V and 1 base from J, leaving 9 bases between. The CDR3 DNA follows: TGTGCCAGCAGTGAATACAGAGGGGGAACTAATGAAAAACTGTTTTTT. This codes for CASSEYRGGTNEKLFF. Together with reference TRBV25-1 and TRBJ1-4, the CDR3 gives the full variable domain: EADIYQTPRYLVIGTGKKITLECSQTMGHDKMYWYQQDPGMELHLIHYSYGVNSTEKGDLSSESTVSRIRTEHFPLTLESARPSHTSQYLCASSEYRGGTNEKLFFGSGTQLSVL.

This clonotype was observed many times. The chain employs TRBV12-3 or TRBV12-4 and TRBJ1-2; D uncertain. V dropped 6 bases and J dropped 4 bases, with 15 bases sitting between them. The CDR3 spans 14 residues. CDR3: CASSNRGGGYGYTF. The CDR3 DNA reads TGTGCCAGCAGCAATCGGGGAGGAGGCTATGGCTACACCTTC.

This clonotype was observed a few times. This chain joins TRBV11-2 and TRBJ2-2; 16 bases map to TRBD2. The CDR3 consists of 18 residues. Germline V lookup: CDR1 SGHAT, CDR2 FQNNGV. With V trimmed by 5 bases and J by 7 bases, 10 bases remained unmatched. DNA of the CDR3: TGTGCCAGCAGCAATCTGGGACTAGCGGGAGGGCCCGTCGGGGAGCTGTTTTTT. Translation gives CASSNLGLAGGPVGELFF.

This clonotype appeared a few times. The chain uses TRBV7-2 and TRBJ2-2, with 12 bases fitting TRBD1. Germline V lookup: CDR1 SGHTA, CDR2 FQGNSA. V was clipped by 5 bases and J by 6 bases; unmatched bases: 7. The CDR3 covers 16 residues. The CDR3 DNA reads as TGTGCCAGCAGCCGCTCGGGACAGGGGGCGTCCGGGGAGCTGTTTTTT. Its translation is CASSRSGQGASGELFF.